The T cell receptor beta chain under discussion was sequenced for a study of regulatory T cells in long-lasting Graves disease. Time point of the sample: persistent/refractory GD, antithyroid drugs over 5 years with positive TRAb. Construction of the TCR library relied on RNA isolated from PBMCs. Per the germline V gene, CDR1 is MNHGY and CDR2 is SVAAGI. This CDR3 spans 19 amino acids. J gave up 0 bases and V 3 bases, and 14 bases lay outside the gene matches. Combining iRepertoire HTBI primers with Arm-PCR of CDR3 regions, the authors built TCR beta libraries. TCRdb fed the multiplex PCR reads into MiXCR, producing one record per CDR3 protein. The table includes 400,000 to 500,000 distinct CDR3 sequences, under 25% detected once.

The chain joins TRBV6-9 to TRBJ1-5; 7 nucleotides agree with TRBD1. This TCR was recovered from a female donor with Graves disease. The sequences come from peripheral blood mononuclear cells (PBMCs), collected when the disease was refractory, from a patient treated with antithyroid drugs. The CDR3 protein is CASSYRGGASSYSNQPQHF. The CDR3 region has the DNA TGTGCCAGCAGTTACCGAGGGGGCGCATCCTCTTATAGCAATCAGCCCCAGCATTTT.